These 2 T cell receptor beta chains came from one sample sequenced in a study of blood T cells in healthy people across ages. Primers used in a second PCR of roughly 6 to 12 cycles were a sample-barcoded 5' primer and a J-beta primer mix. From the 5' RACE reads, TCRdb called clonotypes with MiXCR, one entry per CDR3 protein. The sample records under 1,000,000 distinct CDR3 sequences, roughly 40% being singletons. The specimen was blood. The receptors derive from a man between 18 and 35 years old in good health.

This rearrangement joins TRBV5-6 to TRBJ1-2; D gene uncertain. The V gene lost 4 bases and the J gene lost 6 bases, with 7 bases spanning the gap. The V gene's germline CDR1 is SGHDT and CDR2 YYEEEE. The CDR3 consists of 11 residues. This CDR3 reads CASSEAHGYTF. Written as DNA, the CDR3 is TGTGCCAGCAGCGAGGCCCATGGCTACACCTTC.

This clonotype was recorded many times. V usage is TRBV29-1 and J usage is TRBJ2-3; D gene uncertain. The ends were cut back, 8 bases at V and 3 bases at J, with 9 bases in the middle. The CDR3 has 11 residues. CDR1 and CDR2 (germline): SQVTM, ANQGSEA. The CDR3 sequence is CSSAGTDTQYF. DNA of the CDR3: TGCAGCTCCGCCGGTACAGATACGCAGTATTTT.